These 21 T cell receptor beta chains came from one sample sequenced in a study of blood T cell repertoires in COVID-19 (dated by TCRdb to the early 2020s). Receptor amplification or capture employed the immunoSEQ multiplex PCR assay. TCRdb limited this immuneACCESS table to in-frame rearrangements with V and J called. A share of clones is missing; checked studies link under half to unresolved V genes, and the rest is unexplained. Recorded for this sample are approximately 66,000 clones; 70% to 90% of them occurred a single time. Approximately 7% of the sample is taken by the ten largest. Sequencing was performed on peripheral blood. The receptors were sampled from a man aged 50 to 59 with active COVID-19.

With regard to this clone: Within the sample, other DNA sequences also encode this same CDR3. The CDR3 DNA reads TGTGCCAGCAGCGCGGGGACTAGCGGATCCTCCTACAATGAGCAGTTCTTC. Translated: CASSAGTSGSSYNEQFF. The V call is TRBV9, the J call TRBJ2-1, with 11 bases lining up with TRBD2. The CDR3 consists of 17 residues. The J segment lost 0 bases and the V segment lost 3 bases, leaving 5 bases of the junction unmatched. Germline V gene sequence: CDR1 SGDLS, CDR2 YYNGEE. The whole variable domain, remainder taken from reference TRBV9 and TRBJ2-1, is DSGVTQTPKHLITATGQRVTLRCSPRSGDLSVYWYQQSLDQGLQFLIQYYNGEERAKGNILERFSAQQFPDLHSELNLSSLELGDSALYFCASSAGTSGSSYNEQFFGPGTRLTVL.

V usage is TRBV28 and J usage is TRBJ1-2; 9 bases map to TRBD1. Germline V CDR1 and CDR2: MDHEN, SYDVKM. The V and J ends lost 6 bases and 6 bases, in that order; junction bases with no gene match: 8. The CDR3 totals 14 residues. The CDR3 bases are TGTGCCAGCAGCAGGACAGGGGTTGGGCATGGCTACACCTTC. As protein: CASSRTGVGHGYTF.

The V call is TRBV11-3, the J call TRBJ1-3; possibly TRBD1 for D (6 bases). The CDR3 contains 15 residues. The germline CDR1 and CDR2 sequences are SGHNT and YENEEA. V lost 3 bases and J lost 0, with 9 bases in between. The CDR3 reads CASSFRGGSGNTIYF. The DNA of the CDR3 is TGTGCCAGCAGCTTCAGAGGGGGCTCTGGAAACACCATATATTTT.

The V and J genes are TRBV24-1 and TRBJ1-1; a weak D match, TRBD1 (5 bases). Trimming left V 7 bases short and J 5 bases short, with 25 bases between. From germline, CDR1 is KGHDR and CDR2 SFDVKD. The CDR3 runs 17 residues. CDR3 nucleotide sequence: TGTGCCACCAGAGGGGCCTTAGGTGGAGCCGGGGGTACTGAAGCTTTCTTT. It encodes CATRGALGGAGGTEAFF.

The DNA for the CDR3 is TGCGCCAGCAGCTTGGCTGGGGGGATTAACTATGGCTACACCTTC. Translation gives CASSLAGGINYGYTF. The rearrangement joins TRBV5-1 to TRBJ1-2; perhaps TRBD1 as D (5 bases). V lost 0 bases to trimming and J lost 1 base, with 10 bases between them. There are 15 residues in the CDR3. Germline V gene data show CDR1 as SGHRS and CDR2 as YFSETQ. Full variable domain (missing parts from reference TRBV5-1 and TRBJ1-2): KAGVTQTPRYLIKTRGQQVTLSCSPISGHRSVSWYQQTPGQGLQFLFEYFSETQRNKGNFPGRFSGRQFSNSRSEMNVSTLELGDSALYLCASSLAGGINYGYTFGSGTRLTVV.

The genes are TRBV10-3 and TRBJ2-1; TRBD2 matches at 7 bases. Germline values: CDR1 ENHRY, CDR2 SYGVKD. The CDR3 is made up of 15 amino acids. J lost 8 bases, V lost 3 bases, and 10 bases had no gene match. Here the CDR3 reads CAISERKAGSHEQFF. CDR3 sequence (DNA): TGTGCCATCAGTGAAAGAAAAGCGGGATCCCATGAGCAGTTCTTC.

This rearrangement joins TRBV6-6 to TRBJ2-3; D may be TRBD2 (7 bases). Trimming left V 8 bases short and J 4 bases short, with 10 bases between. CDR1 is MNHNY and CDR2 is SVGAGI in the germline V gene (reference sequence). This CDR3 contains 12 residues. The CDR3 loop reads CASAGASDTQYF. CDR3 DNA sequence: TGTGCCAGCGCGGGGGCCTCAGATACGCAGTATTTT.

The CDR3 sequence is CASSRDQGGNEQFF. The CDR3 nucleotides are TGTGCCAGCTCACGCGATCAGGGGGGAAATGAGCAGTTCTTC. The chain has TRBV18 and TRBJ2-1, with a tentative D call TRBD1 (7 bases). CDR3 length: 14 residues. Trimming took off 4 bases at V and 7 bases at J, with 14 bases between the two ends. Germline V gene lookup returns CDR1 KGHSH and CDR2 LQKENI.

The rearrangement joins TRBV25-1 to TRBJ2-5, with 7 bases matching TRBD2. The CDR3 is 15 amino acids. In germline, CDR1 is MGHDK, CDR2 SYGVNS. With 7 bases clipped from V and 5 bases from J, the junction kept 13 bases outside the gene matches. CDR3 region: CASIPAGEVGETQYF. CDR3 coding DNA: TGTGCCAGCATCCCCGCGGGGGAGGTAGGGGAGACCCAGTACTTC.

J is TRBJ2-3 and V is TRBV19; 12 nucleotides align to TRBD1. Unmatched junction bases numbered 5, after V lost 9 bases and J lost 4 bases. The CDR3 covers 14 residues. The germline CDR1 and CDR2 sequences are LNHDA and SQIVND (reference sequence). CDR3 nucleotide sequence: TGTGCCAGCCGGGACAGGGGGCGCGCAGATACGCAGTATTTT. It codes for CASRDRGRADTQYF.

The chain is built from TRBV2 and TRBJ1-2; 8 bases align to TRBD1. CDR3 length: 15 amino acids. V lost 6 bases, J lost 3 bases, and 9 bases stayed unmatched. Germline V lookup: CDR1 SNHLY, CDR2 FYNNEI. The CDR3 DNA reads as TGTGCCAGCAGACGGGACGGACAGGGACACTATGGCTACACCTTC. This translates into CASRRDGQGHYGYTF.

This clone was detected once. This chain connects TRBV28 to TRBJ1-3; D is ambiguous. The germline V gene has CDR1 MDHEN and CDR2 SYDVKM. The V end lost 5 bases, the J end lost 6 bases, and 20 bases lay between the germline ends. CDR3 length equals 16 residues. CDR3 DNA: TGTGCCAGCAGTCCCCATTACGGGGTTGAACAAAACACCATATATTTT. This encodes CASSPHYGVEQNTIYF.

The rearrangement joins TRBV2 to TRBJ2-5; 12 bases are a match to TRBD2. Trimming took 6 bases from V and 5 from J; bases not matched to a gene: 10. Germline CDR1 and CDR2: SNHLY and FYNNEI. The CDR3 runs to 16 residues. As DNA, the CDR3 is TGTGCCAGCAGCTACAGGACTAGCGGGGCCGGGGAGACCCAGTACTTC. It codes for CASSYRTSGAGETQYF.

The DNA of the CDR3 is TGCGCCAGCAGCCAACAGGGGGTCCCTGAAGCTTTCTTT. Protein: CASSQQGVPEAFF. The genes are TRBV4-1 and TRBJ1-1; 7 bases align to TRBD1. This CDR3 contains 13 residues. Trimming cost V 2 bases and J 6 bases; bases outside gene matches: 3. Per germline, CDR1 MGHRA and CDR2 YSYEKL.

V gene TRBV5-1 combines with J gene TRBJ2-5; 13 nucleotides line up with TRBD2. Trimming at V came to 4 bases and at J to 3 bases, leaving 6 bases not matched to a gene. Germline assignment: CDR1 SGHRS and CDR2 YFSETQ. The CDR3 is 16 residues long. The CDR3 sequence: CASSRALAGGKETQYF. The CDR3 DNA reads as TGCGCCAGCAGCCGAGCACTAGCGGGGGGGAAAGAGACCCAGTACTTC. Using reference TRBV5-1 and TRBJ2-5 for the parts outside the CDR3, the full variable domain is KAGVTQTPRYLIKTRGQQVTLSCSPISGHRSVSWYQQTPGQGLQFLFEYFSETQRNKGNFPGRFSGRQFSNSRSEMNVSTLELGDSALYLCASSRALAGGKETQYFGPGTRLLVL.

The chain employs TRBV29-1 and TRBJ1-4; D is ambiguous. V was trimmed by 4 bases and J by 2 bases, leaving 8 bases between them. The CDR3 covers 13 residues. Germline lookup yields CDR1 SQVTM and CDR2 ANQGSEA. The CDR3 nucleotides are TGCAGCGTTGGGAGTGTGACTAATGAAAAACTGTTTTTT. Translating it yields CSVGSVTNEKLFF.

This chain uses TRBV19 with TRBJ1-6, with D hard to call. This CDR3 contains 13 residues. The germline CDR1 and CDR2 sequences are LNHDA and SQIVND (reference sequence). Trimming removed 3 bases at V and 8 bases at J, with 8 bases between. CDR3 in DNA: TGTGCCAGTAGTATGGTCCGGGATTCACCCCTCCACTTT. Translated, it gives CASSMVRDSPLHF.

The CDR3 DNA follows: TGTGCCAGCAGTTTCGGAGGATCCACAGATACGCAGTATTTT. Translated, it gives CASSFGGSTDTQYF. The chain is built from TRBV6-5 and TRBJ2-3; TRBD2 is a possible D gene (5 bases). CDR1 and CDR2 (germline): MNHEY, SVGAGI. The CDR3 extends over 14 amino acids. Trimming cost V 4 bases and J 2 bases, with 10 bases left between them.

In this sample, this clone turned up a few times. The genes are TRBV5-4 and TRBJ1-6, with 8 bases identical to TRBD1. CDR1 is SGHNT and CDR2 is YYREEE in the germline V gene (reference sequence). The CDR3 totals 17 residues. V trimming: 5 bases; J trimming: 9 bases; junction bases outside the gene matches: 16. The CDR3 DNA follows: TGTGCCAGCAGTCTCATCTCAGGGGGCGAGAATAGTTCACCCCTCCACTTT. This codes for CASSLISGGENSSPLHF.

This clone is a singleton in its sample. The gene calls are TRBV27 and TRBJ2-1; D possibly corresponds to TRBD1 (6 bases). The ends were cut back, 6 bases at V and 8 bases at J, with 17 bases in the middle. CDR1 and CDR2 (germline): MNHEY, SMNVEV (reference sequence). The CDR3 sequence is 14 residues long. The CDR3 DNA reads TGTGCCAGCAGCCATACCCCGACAGGCTATGAGCAGTTCTTC. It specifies CASSHTPTGYEQFF.

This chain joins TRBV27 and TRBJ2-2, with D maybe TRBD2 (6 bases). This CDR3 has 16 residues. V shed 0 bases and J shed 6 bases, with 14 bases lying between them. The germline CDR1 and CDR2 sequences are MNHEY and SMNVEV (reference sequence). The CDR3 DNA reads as TGTGCCAGCAGTTTATCGGTCGGAGGGTTGTCCGGGGAGCTGTTTTTT. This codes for CASSLSVGGLSGELFF.